These 29 T cell receptor beta chains share one sample of origin, sequenced in a study of cytomegalovirus exposure and HLA in healthy donors. PCR involved 60 Vbeta and 13 Jbeta primers. Clones were read by immunoSEQ multiplex PCR, and TCRdb kept only the in-frame ones, dropping some. The repertoire has 150,000 to 200,000 clones, over 75% of them found once; the top ten carry less than 0.65%. What was sequenced was PBMCs. The origin of the receptors is a woman aged 45-65 years in good health and CMV-seronegative.

Here the CDR3 reads CASSTEGQGRSETQYF. In DNA, the CDR3 is TGTGCCAGTAGTACCGAAGGACAGGGTCGGTCAGAGACCCAGTACTTC. The chain is built from TRBV19 and TRBJ2-5; 8 bases match TRBD1. The germline V gene has CDR1 LNHDA and CDR2 SQIVND (reference sequence). V gave up 4 bases and J gave up 4 bases; unmatched junction bases: 11. The CDR3 consists of 16 residues.

This chain uses TRBV28 with TRBJ1-1; TRBD1 matches at 8 bases. V lost 5 bases, J lost 4 bases, and 18 bases stayed unmatched. The CDR3 runs 18 residues. Looked up from germline, CDR1 is MDHEN and CDR2 is SYDVKM. CDR3: CASSKGLRRDRIGTEAFF. The CDR3 nucleotides are TGTGCCAGCAGTAAAGGACTCCGAAGGGACAGGATAGGCACTGAAGCTTTCTTT.

The chain couples TRBV7-9 to TRBJ1-3; no definite D call. The CDR3 has 15 residues. The germline V gene encodes CDR1 SEHNR and CDR2 FQNEAQ (reference sequence). V was pared by 5 bases and J by 2 bases, with 13 bases between. The CDR3 coding sequence is TGTGCCAGCAGCAACAGACGAATACCTGGAAACACCATATATTTT. This sequence encodes CASSNRRIPGNTIYF.

A note on this clone: The junction departs from the called germline gene at one end, perhaps through a read error. The chain is built from TRBV10-2 and TRBJ2-7; possibly TRBD1 for D (6 bases). Germline CDR1 reads WSHSY; CDR2 reads SAAADI. This CDR3 is built from 10 residues. The CDR3 loop reads CASSGTALDF. For the CDR3, the DNA is TGCGCCAGCAGTGGGACAGCACTAGACTTC.

V gene TRBV19 combines with J gene TRBJ1-5; D uncertain. Trimming took off 1 base at V and 6 bases at J, with 10 bases between the two ends. The CDR3 is 14 amino acids. Germline assignment: CDR1 LNHDA and CDR2 SQIVND (reference sequence). The CDR3 DNA reads TGTGCCAGTAGTATAGGTACCCCGGGTCAGCCCCAGCATTTT. Protein: CASSIGTPGQPQHF.

This chain joins TRBV7-9 and TRBJ1-2; a possible D gene is TRBD1 (6 bases). The CDR3 has 14 residues. V was cut by 1 base and J by 8 bases, with 14 bases left in between. Germline V gene sequence: CDR1 SEHNR, CDR2 FQNEAQ (reference sequence). The CDR3 spells CASSLVGGLGGYTF. DNA for the CDR3: TGTGCCAGCAGCTTAGTGGGGGGGCTAGGAGGCTACACCTTC.

The J gene is TRBJ2-7, the V gene TRBV6-5, with D possibly matching TRBD1 (6 bases). CDR3 length: 14 residues. The germline V gene has CDR1 MNHEY and CDR2 SVGAGI. V dropped 8 bases and J dropped 2 bases, with 16 bases sitting between them. For the CDR3, the DNA is TGTGCCAGCCGGAGGACAGATCTTCCCTACGAGCAGTACTTC. Translated, it gives CASRRTDLPYEQYF.

V usage is TRBV28 and J usage is TRBJ2-7, with 7 bases aligning to TRBD2. J gave up 2 bases and V 6 bases, and 10 bases lay outside the gene matches. Germline CDR1 and CDR2: MDHEN and SYDVKM. CDR3 length: 15 residues. Here the CDR3 DNA reads TGTGCCAGCAGCGCATGGGGGGGGGATACCTACGAGCAGTACTTC. Translated, it gives CASSAWGGDTYEQYF.

The chain links TRBV27 to TRBJ2-7; 7 nucleotides match TRBD1. V trimming: 4 bases; J trimming: 4 bases; junction bases outside the gene matches: 10. From germline, CDR1 is MNHEY and CDR2 SMNVEV (reference sequence). The CDR3 covers 15 residues. CDR3 amino acids: CASSWIGTALYEQYF. In DNA, the CDR3 is TGTGCCAGCAGTTGGATCGGGACAGCTCTTTACGAGCAGTACTTC.

This chain joins TRBV9 and TRBJ2-5, with 10 positions matching TRBD2. The ends lost 0 bases at V and 5 bases at J; junction bases unmatched: 13. From germline, CDR1 is SGDLS and CDR2 YYNGEE. CDR3 length: 18 amino acids. This CDR3 is CASSVGGLAGAAGETQYF. The CDR3 DNA follows: TGTGCCAGCAGCGTAGGAGGGCTAGCGGGGGCCGCGGGGGAGACCCAGTACTTC.

This clone was counted a few times. The rearrangement links TRBV9 to TRBJ2-2, with D perhaps TRBD1 (5 bases). Trimming pared 5 bases from V and 3 bases from J, leaving 11 bases between. The CDR3 spans 14 residues. Germline CDR1 reads SGDLS; CDR2 reads YYNGEE. This CDR3 reads CASRRLTDTGELFF. CDR3 coding DNA: TGTGCCAGCAGACGCTTGACAGACACCGGGGAGCTGTTTTTT.

As concerns this clone: A junction end diverges from the germline sequence, so it may reflect a read error. The genes are TRBV19 and TRBJ2-4; perhaps TRBD1 as D (6 bases). CDR1 and CDR2 (germline): LNHDA, SQIVND (reference sequence). The CDR3 runs to 15 residues. CDR3 nucleotide sequence: TGTGCCAGTAGAGGGCCAGGGGTTGACCAAAACAGTCAGTACTTC. This sequence encodes CASRGPGVDQNSQYF.

V is TRBV11-2 and J is TRBJ2-5, with D maybe TRBD2 (6 bases). The germline gives CDR1 SGHAT, CDR2 FQNNGV. Trimming cost V 5 bases and J 4 bases, with 17 bases left between them. The CDR3 loop spans 15 amino acids. CDR3 amino acids: CASSPPRGSGETQYF. The CDR3 bases are TGTGCCAGCAGCCCACCCCGAGGTAGCGGAGAGACCCAGTACTTC.

The rearrangement uses TRBV27 and TRBJ2-1; D is perhaps TRBD1 (6 bases). CDR1 MNHEY and CDR2 SMNVEV come from the germline V gene (reference sequence). Trimming cost V 0 bases and J 5 bases, with 14 bases left between them. The CDR3 covers 16 residues. The CDR3 is CASSLSRPKGDNEQFF. CDR3 DNA: TGTGCCAGCAGTTTATCAAGACCTAAGGGGGACAATGAGCAGTTCTTC.

The genes are TRBV6-5 and TRBJ2-7, with D tentatively TRBD1 (5 bases). The DNA end favors TRBJ2-5, so the J call may be wrong. The CDR3 consists of 15 residues. Germline CDR1 reads MNHEY; CDR2 reads SVGAGI. CDR3 sequence (DNA): TGTGCCAGCAGTTACCTCCAGGGAAATCTGGAGACCCAGTACTTC. Amino acid sequence: CASSYLQGNLETQYF.

The chain carries TRBV9 and TRBJ2-3; 9 nucleotides match TRBD2. The CDR3 length is 15 residues. Trimming cost V 6 bases and J 5 bases; bases outside gene matches: 10. Germline V gives CDR1 SGDLS, CDR2 YYNGEE. In nucleotides, the CDR3 is TGTGCCAGCAACTCGGCGGGGGGGCAGGGAGATACGCAGTATTTT. Its translation is CASNSAGGQGDTQYF. Combining the CDR3 with reference TRBV9 and TRBJ2-3 gives the whole variable domain DSGVTQTPKHLITATGQRVTLRCSPRSGDLSVYWYQQSLDQGLQFLIQYYNGEERAKGNILERFSAQQFPDLHSELNLSSLELGDSALYFCASNSAGGQGDTQYFGPGTRLTVL.

The rearrangement links TRBV19 to TRBJ2-7, with 7 bases lining up with TRBD2. Trimming cost V 3 bases and J 3 bases; bases outside gene matches: 5. The CDR3 sequence is 14 residues long. Germline values: CDR1 LNHDA, CDR2 SQIVND (reference sequence). Here the CDR3 reads CASSIVAGVYEQYF. DNA of the CDR3: TGTGCCAGTAGTATCGTGGCGGGGGTCTACGAGCAGTACTTC. Filled out from reference TRBV19 and TRBJ2-7, the complete variable domain reads DGGITQSPKYLFRKEGQNVTLSCEQNLNHDAMYWYRQDPGQGLRLIYYSQIVNDFQKGDIAEGYSVSREKKESFPLTVTSAQKNPTAFYLCASSIVAGVYEQYFGPGTRLTVT.

The chain links TRBV28 to TRBJ1-3; a possible D gene is TRBD1 (5 bases). The CDR3 runs to 14 residues. Germline CDR1 is MDHEN and CDR2 is SYDVKM. V lost 7 bases and J 4 bases, leaving 14 bases between the germline ends. The CDR3 DNA reads as TGTGCCAGCAACTCCAGGGTCAGGGGAAACACCATATATTTT. Translation gives CASNSRVRGNTIYF. Complete variable domain (other parts from reference TRBV28 and TRBJ1-3): DVKVTQSSRYLVKRTGEKVFLECVQDMDHENMFWYRQDPGLGLRLIYFSYDVKMKEKGDIPEGYSVSREKKERFSLILESASTNQTSMYLCASNSRVRGNTIYFGEGSWLTVV.

The V call is TRBV9, the J call TRBJ2-1, with 13 bases identical to TRBD2. The J segment lost 0 bases and the V segment lost 4 bases, leaving 7 bases of the junction unmatched. The germline gives CDR1 SGDLS, CDR2 YYNGEE. The CDR3 totals 18 residues. As DNA, the CDR3 is TGTGCCAGCAGCCCGGGGACTAGCGGGGTTCACTCCTACAATGAGCAGTTCTTC. Encoded protein: CASSPGTSGVHSYNEQFF.

This chain uses TRBV6-1 with TRBJ1-6; D unresolved. Germline-derived CDR1 and CDR2 are MNHNS and SASEGT. The V gene lost 4 bases and the J gene lost 8 bases, with 18 bases spanning the gap. The CDR3 totals 16 residues. CDR3 coding DNA: TGTGCCAGCAGTGCCCGACCGGGATATCAGGATTCACCCCTCCACTTT. Amino acids: CASSARPGYQDSPLHF.

CDR3 bases: TGCAGCGCGCCTGGGGGAGGGTCCTACAATGAGCAGTTCTTC. It specifies CSAPGGGSYNEQFF. This rearrangement joins TRBV29-1 to TRBJ2-1; 7 positions match TRBD2. The CDR3 consists of 14 residues. Germline V gene sequence: CDR1 SQVTM, CDR2 ANQGSEA. Trimming removed 7 bases from V and 1 base from J; junction bases left unmatched: 7.

The chain joins TRBV6-1 to TRBJ2-5, with D possibly TRBD1 on 5 matching bases. In germline, CDR1 is MNHNS, CDR2 SASEGT. This CDR3 region has 15 residues. Trimming pared 2 bases from V and 3 bases from J, leaving 13 bases between. The CDR3 loop is CASSERPRAKETQYF. In DNA, the CDR3 is TGTGCCAGCAGTGAACGTCCCAGGGCTAAAGAGACCCAGTACTTC.

This clone appeared once. The chain recombines TRBV28 with TRBJ1-4; 9 bases match TRBD1. V gave up 7 bases and J gave up 8 bases; unmatched junction bases: 5. The CDR3 has 13 residues. Germline lookup yields CDR1 MDHEN and CDR2 SYDVKM. The CDR3 sequence is CASTDRGGEKLFF. The CDR3 region has the DNA TGTGCCAGCACGGACAGGGGTGGGGAAAAACTGTTTTTT.

CDR3 in DNA: TGTGCCAGCAGTTTACCCAAGAAAACAGGGACCAAGCCCTCTGGAAACACCATATATTTT. Amino acid sequence: CASSLPKKTGTKPSGNTIYF. The chain carries TRBV27 and TRBJ1-3; a possible D gene is TRBD1 (6 bases). Germline CDR1 reads MNHEY; CDR2 reads SMNVEV (reference sequence). With 2 bases removed from V and 0 bases from J, the gap between germline ends came to 23 bases. The CDR3 is 20 residues long.

The chain employs TRBV6-5 and TRBJ1-1; TRBD1 is a possible D gene (5 bases). The germline V gene encodes CDR1 MNHEY and CDR2 SVGAGI. Trimming stripped 7 bases from V and 0 bases from J, with 12 bases between. CDR3 length equals 14 residues. DNA for the CDR3: TGTGCCAGCAACCGACCGGGGGTGAACACTGAAGCTTTCTTT. This translates into CASNRPGVNTEAFF.

The CDR3 loop is CASSSQGYQPQHF. The CDR3 DNA reads TGTGCCAGCAGCTCTCAGGGGTATCAGCCCCAGCATTTT. The V gene is TRBV7-8, the J gene TRBJ1-5, with D possibly matching TRBD1 (6 bases). Germline V gene data show CDR1 as SGHVS and CDR2 as FQNEAQ. The CDR3 is 13 amino acids. Trimming cost V 4 bases and J 5 bases, with 9 bases left between them.

CDR3 in amino acids: CASSPRGSGRGGEQFF. Here the CDR3 DNA reads TGTGCCAGCAGCCCCAGAGGTAGCGGGAGGGGAGGTGAGCAGTTCTTC. The chain couples TRBV11-1 to TRBJ2-1, with 11 bases that match TRBD2. CDR1 and CDR2 from the germline V gene are SGHAT and FQDESV (reference sequence). The CDR3 covers 16 residues. J lost 9 bases, V lost 5 bases, and 12 bases had no gene match.

This clone was counted between two and nine times. The chain joins TRBV28 to TRBJ1-3, with 7 bases aligning to TRBD1. The germline V gene has CDR1 MDHEN and CDR2 SYDVKM. V lost 5 bases and J lost 4; bases outside the gene matches: 2. The length of the CDR3 is 13 residues. Written as DNA, the CDR3 is TGTGCCAGCAGTGGGACAGCCGGAAACACCATATATTTT. It encodes CASSGTAGNTIYF.

The chain uses TRBV28 and TRBJ2-3; unclear D gene. The CDR3 contains 15 residues. Germline V gives CDR1 MDHEN, CDR2 SYDVKM. Trimming pared 3 bases from V and 3 bases from J, leaving 13 bases between. The chain's CDR3 is CASSLQGELTDTQYF. In DNA, the CDR3 is TGTGCCAGCAGTTTGCAAGGAGAGTTGACAGATACGCAGTATTTT.